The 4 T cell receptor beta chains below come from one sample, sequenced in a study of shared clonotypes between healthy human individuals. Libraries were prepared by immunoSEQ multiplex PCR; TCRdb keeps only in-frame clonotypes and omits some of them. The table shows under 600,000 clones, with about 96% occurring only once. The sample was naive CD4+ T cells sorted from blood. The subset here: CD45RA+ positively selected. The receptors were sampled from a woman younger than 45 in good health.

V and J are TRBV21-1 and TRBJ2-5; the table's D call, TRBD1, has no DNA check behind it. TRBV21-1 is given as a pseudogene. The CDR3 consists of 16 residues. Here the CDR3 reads CASSKARGLEGETQYF. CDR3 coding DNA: TGTGCCAGCAGCAAGGCCAGGGGGCTTGAGGGAGAGACCCAGTACTTC.

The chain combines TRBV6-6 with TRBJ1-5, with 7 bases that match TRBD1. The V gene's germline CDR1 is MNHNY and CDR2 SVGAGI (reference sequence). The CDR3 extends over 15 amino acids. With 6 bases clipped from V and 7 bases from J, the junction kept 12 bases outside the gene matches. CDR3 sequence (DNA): TGTGCCAGCAGGTACAAGGAAGGGGGCTCGCAGCCCCAGCATTTT. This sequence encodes CASRYKEGGSQPQHF.

The CDR3 nucleotides are TGCGCCAGCAGTAAAAGACAGGCCTACTCCTACGAGCAGTACTTC. Its protein product is CASSKRQAYSYEQYF. The V gene is TRBV10-2, the J gene TRBJ2-7; maybe TRBD1 (6 bases). V was pared by 5 bases and J by 0 bases, with 14 bases between. The germline CDR1 and CDR2 sequences are WSHSY and SAAADI. This CDR3 has 15 amino acids.

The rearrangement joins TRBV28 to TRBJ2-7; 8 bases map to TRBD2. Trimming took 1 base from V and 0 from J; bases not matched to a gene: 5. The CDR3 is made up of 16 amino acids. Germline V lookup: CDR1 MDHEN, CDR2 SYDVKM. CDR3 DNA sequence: TGTGCCAGCAGTTTATTCGGGGGGGGAAGCTCCTACGAGCAGTACTTC. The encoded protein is CASSLFGGGSSYEQYF.